This T cell receptor (beta chain) was recovered during a study of T cell repertoires in cytomegalovirus infection. Turning to the study itself: It was the public TCR beta signatures that indicated both CMV infection and matching HLA type.

TCRdb reanalysed the reads using MiXCR and keeps one entry per CDR3 protein. The sample contains about 450,000 distinct CDR3 sequences, under 40% of which appear only once. The germline gives CDR1 MGHDK, CDR2 SYGVNS. This CDR3 has 14 amino acids. With V trimmed by 5 bases and J by 10 bases, 10 bases remained unmatched. The study's findings and limits: Carriers of CMV plus the relevant HLA were identified by cumulative public TCR beta family frequency. CMV-specific HLA-C-restricted TCR beta clonotypes dominated the ex vivo response.

Details on this clonotype: Its antigen is still unknown.

This chain connects TRBV25-1 to TRBJ2-4; 8 nucleotides match TRBD1. Specimen: PBMCs. The clonotype originates from a human donor in good health (CMV status not recorded). Some clones in this sample may be carry-over from other donors' samples. The CDR3 loop reads CASSTGTGGKIQYF. DNA of the CDR3: TGTGCCAGCAGTACCGGGACAGGCGGAAAAATTCAGTACTTC.